This T cell receptor beta chain appears in the sequencing data of a study of shared clonotypes between healthy human individuals. Worth noting for this clone: No antigen is known for it.

Broader study findings: Clonotypes shared by all four sorted-subset donors had higher generation probabilities than non-shared clonotypes.

The repertoire was sequenced with immunoSEQ multiplex PCR; TCRdb's copy has only in-frame clones and lacks some. The profile shows 850,000 to 1,100,000 clones, 70% to 85% of them singletons. The CDR3 runs 17 residues. The TCR sequence derives from a man aged 18 to 29 in good health. Some clones in this sample may be carry-over from other donors' samples. The chain employs TRBV21-1 and TRBJ2-4; TRBD2, the table's D call, lacks a check against the DNA. TRBV21-1 has pseudogene status. The specimen was memory CD4+ T cells from PBMCs. The subset was: CD45RA-negative fraction. CDR3 DNA sequence: TGTGCCAGCAGCCCTTCGTCCCCCACGGGGGTCAAAAACATTCAGTACTTC. Translating gives CASSPSSPTGVKNIQYF.